This T cell receptor beta chain was obtained from a study of T cell repertoires in cytomegalovirus infection. Study-level findings and limits: HLA-C-restricted TCR beta clonotypes specific for CMV led the ex vivo response.

As to this clonotype: The target antigen is unknown.

TCRdb recomputed calls from the reads with MiXCR, one row per CDR3 protein. This table has 300,000 to 400,000 distinct CDR3 sequences, 20% to 25% appearing once. Germline CDR1 and CDR2: KGHSH and LQKENI. The CDR3 has 12 residues. Trimming took 3 bases from V and 7 from J, leaving 10 bases between them. The chain links TRBV18 to TRBJ2-7; tentatively, D is TRBD2 (5 bases). The TCR was taken from a human donor in good health (CMV status not recorded). Some clones in this sample may be carry-over from other donors' samples. The input for sequencing was cultured PBMCs, taken from culture after CMV antigen stimulation. As DNA, the CDR3 is TGTGCCAGCTCACCCGCCCCGGGGGAGCAGTACTTC. It is translated as CASSPAPGEQYF.